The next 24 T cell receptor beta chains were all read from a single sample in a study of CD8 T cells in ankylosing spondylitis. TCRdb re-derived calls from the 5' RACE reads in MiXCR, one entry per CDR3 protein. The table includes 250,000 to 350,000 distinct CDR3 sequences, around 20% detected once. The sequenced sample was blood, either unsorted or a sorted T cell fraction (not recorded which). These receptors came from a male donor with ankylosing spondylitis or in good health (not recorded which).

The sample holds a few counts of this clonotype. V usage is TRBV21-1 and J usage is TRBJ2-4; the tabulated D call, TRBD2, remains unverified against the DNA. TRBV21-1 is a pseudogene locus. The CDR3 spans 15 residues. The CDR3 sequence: CATNSGPLAKNIQYF. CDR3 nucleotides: TGTGCCACTAATAGCGGGCCACTAGCCAAAAACATTCAGTACTTC.

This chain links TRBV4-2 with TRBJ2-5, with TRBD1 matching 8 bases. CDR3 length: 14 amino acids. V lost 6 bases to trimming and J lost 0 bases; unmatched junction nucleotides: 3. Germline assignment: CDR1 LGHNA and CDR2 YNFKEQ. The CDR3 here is CASSMDRDQETQYF. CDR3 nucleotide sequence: TGTGCCAGCAGTATGGACAGGGACCAAGAGACCCAGTACTTC.

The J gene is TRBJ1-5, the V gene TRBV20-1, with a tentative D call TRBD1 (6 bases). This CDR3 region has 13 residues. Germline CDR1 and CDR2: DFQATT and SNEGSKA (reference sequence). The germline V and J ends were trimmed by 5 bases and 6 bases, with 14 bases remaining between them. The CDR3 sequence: CSAGGGARQPQHF. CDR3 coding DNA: TGCAGTGCTGGCGGGGGGGCTCGTCAGCCCCAGCATTTT.

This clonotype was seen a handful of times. CDR3 nucleotide sequence: TGTGCCAGCCGGGACAGGAGGGGCGGGGAGCTGTTTTTT. Translated, it gives CASRDRRGGELFF. V is TRBV27 and J is TRBJ2-2; 8 positions match TRBD1. V gave up 8 bases and J gave up 7 bases; unmatched junction bases: 6. Germline-derived CDR1 and CDR2 are MNHEY and SMNVEV (reference sequence). The CDR3 is made up of 13 amino acids.

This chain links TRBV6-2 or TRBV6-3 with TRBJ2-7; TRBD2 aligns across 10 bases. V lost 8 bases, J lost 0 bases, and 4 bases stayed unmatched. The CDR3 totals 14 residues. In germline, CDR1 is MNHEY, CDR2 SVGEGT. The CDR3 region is CASSSGSGSYEQYV. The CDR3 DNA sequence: TGTGCCAGCTCTAGCGGGAGCGGCTCCTACGAGCAGTACGTC.

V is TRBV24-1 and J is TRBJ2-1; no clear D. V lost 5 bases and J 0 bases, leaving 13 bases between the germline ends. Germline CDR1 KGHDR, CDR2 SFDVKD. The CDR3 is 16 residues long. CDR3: CATSGTSFSSYNEQFF. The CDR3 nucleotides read TGTGCCACCAGTGGAACTTCCTTCAGCTCCTACAATGAGCAGTTCTTC.

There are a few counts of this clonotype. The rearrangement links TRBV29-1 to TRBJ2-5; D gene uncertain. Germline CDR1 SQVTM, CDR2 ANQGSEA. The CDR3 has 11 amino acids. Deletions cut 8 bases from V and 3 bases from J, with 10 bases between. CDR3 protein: CSMSREETQYF. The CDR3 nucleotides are TGCAGCATGAGCAGAGAAGAGACCCAGTACTTC.

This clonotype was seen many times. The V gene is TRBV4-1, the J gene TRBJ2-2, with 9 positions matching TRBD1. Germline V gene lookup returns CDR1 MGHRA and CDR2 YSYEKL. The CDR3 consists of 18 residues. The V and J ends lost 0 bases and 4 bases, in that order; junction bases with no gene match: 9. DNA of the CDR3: TGCGCCAGCAGCCAAGATCCACAGGGGGCCCAGGCCACCGGGGAGCTGTTTTTT. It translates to CASSQDPQGAQATGELFF.

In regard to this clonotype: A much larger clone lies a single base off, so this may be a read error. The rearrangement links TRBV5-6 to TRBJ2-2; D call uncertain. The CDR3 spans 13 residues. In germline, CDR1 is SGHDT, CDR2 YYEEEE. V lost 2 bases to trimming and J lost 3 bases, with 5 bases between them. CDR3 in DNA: TGTGCCAGCAGCTTCCAGGACACCGGGGAGCTGTTTTTT. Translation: CASSFQDTGELFF.

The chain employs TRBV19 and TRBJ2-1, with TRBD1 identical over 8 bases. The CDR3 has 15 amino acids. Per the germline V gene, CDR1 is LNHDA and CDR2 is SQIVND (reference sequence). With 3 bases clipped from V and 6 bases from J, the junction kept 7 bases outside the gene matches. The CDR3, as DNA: TGTGCCAGTAGTATGCTGTTAGGACAGGGCAATGAGCAGTTCTTC. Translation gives CASSMLLGQGNEQFF.

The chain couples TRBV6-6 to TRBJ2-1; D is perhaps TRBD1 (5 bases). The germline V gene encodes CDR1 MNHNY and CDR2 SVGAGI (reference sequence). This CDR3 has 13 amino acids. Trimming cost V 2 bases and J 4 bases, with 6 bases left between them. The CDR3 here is CASSYDRYNEQFF. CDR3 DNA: TGTGCCAGCAGTTACGACAGATACAATGAGCAGTTCTTC.

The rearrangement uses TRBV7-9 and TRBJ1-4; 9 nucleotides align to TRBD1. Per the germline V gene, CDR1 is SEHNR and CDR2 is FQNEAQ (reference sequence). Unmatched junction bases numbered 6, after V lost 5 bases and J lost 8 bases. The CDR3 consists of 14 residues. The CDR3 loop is CASSPGTGKEKLFF. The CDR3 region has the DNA TGTGCCAGCAGCCCCGGGACAGGGAAAGAAAAACTGTTTTTT.

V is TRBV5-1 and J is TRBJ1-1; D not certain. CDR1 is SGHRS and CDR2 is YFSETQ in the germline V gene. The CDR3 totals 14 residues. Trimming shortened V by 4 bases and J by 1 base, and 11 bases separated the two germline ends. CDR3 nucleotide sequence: TGCGCCAGCAGCGTGACAAATACGAACACTGAAGCTTTCTTT. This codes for CASSVTNTNTEAFF.

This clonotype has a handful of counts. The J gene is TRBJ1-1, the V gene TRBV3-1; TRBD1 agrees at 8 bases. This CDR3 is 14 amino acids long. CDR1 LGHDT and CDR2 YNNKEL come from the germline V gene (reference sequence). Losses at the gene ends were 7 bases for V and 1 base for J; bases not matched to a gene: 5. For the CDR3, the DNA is TGTGCCAGCAAATCCAGGGGGCAGAACACTGAAGCTTTCTTT. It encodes CASKSRGQNTEAFF.

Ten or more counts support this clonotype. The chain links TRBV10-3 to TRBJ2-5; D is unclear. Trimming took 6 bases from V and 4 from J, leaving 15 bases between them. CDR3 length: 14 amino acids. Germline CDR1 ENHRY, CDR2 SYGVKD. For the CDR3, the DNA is TGTGCCATCAGCGCCTATGATCTTGGAGAGACCCAGTACTTC. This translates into CAISAYDLGETQYF.

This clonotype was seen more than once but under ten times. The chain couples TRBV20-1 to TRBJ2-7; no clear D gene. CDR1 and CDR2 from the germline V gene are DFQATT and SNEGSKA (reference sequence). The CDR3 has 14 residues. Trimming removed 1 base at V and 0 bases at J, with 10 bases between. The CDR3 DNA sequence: TGCAGTGCTAGAGGGGTATCTAACTCCTACGAGCAGTACGTC. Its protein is CSARGVSNSYEQYV.

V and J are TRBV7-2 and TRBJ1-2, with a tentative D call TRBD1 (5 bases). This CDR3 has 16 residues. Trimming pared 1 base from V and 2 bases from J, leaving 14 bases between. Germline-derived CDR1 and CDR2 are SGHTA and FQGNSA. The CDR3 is CASSLGAGAGNYGYTF. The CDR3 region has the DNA TGTGCCAGCAGCTTAGGCGCGGGCGCAGGGAACTATGGCTACACCTTC.

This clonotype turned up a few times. The CDR3 nucleotides read TGTGCCAGCAGTCCTAGACAGGCCCGAGAGACCCAGTACTTC. Residues: CASSPRQARETQYF. The chain links TRBV3-1 to TRBJ2-5, with TRBD1 as a possible D gene (6 bases). Trimming stripped 6 bases from V and 4 bases from J, with 15 bases between. Germline loops: CDR1 LGHDT, CDR2 YNNKEL (reference sequence). This CDR3 has 14 amino acids.

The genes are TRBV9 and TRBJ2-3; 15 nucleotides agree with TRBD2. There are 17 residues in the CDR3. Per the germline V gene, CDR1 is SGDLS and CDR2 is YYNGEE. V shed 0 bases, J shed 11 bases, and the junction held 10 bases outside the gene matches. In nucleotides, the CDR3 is TGTGCCAGCAGCGTAGTTGGACTAGCGGGAGGGCCGTTTAAGCAGTATTTT. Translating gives CASSVVGLAGGPFKQYF.

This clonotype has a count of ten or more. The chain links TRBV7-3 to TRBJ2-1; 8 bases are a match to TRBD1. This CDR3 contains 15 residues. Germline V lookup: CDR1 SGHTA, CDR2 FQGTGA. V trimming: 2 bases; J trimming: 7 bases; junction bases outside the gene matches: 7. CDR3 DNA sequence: TGTGCCAGCAGCTTAGGGACAGGCGCTCTAAATGAGCAGTTCTTC. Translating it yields CASSLGTGALNEQFF.

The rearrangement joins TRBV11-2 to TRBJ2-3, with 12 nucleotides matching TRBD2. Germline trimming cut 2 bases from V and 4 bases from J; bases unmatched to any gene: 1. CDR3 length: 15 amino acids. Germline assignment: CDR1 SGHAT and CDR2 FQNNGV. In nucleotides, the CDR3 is TGTGCCAGCAGCTTACGACTAGCGGGAGCAGATACGCAGTATTTT. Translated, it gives CASSLRLAGADTQYF.

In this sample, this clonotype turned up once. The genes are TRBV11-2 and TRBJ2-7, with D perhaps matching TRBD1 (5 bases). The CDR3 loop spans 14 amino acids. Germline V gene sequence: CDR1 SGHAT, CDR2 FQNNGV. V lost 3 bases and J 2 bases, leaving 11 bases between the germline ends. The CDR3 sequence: CASSFNGAPYEQYV. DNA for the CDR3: TGTGCCAGCAGCTTTAATGGGGCTCCCTACGAGCAGTACGTC.

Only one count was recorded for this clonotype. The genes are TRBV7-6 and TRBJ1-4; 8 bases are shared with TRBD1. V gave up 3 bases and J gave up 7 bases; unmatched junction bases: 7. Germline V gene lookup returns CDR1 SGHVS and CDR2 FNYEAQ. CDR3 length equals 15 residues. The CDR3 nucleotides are TGTGCCAGCAGCTTCCGTCAGGGGGCGGTTGAAAAACTGTTTTTT. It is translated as CASSFRQGAVEKLFF.

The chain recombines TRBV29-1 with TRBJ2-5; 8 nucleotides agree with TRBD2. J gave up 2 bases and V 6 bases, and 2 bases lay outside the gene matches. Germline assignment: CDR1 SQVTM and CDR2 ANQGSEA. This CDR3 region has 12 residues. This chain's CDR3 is CSVIAGQETQYF. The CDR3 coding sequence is TGCAGCGTCATAGCGGGACAAGAGACCCAGTACTTC. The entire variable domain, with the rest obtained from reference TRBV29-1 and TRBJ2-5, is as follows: SAVISQKPSRDICQRGTSLTIQCQVDSQVTMMFWYRQQPGQSLTLIATANQGSEATYESGFVIDKFPISRPNLTFSTLTVSNMSPEDSSIYLCSVIAGQETQYFGPGTRLLVL.